Presented here are 29 T cell receptor beta chains from one specimen sequenced in a study of cytomegalovirus exposure and HLA in healthy donors. The PCR ran on 60 Vbeta and 13 Jbeta primers. Libraries were prepared by immunoSEQ multiplex PCR; TCRdb keeps only in-frame clonotypes and omits some of them. This repertoire includes about 130,000 clones. Sequencing input: PBMCs. All receptors derive from a woman aged 55-69 years in good health and CMV-seronegative.

The chain recombines TRBV7-9 with TRBJ1-4; a possible D gene is TRBD1 (6 bases). The CDR3 is 13 amino acids. Germline V lookup: CDR1 SEHNR, CDR2 FQNEAQ (reference sequence). Trimming removed 4 bases from V and 10 bases from J, with 13 bases in between. This CDR3 reads CASSSPGVGKLFF. Written as DNA, the CDR3 is TGTGCCAGCAGCTCCCCAGGGGTGGGAAAACTGTTTTTT. Filled out from reference TRBV7-9 and TRBJ1-4, the complete variable domain reads DTGVSQNPRHKITKRGQNVTFRCDPISEHNRLYWYRQTLGQGPEFLTYFQNEAQLEKSRLLSDRFSAERPKGSFSTLEIQRTEQGDSAMYLCASSSPGVGKLFFGSGTQLSVL.

The gene calls are TRBV18 and TRBJ1-2, with TRBD1 matching over 9 bases. The CDR3 is made up of 14 amino acids. After removal of 3 bases from V and 4 bases from J, the junction contained 3 bases not matched to a gene. Germline V gives CDR1 KGHSH, CDR2 LQKENI. CDR3 in amino acids: CASSPGTGSYGYTF. The CDR3, as DNA: TGTGCCAGCTCACCCGGGACAGGGTCCTATGGCTACACCTTC.

The CDR3 region is CASSLDSPNEQFF. The CDR3 coding sequence is TGTGCCAGCAGCTTAGATAGCCCCAATGAGCAGTTCTTC. This sequence joins TRBV11-3 and TRBJ2-1; no definite D call. CDR1 is SGHNT and CDR2 is YENEEA in the germline V gene. Between the trimmed V and J ends, which lost 0 bases and 6 bases, there was a span of 6 bases. The CDR3 is 13 residues long.

The genes are TRBV27 and TRBJ2-7; 14 bases are a match to TRBD2. V shed 2 bases, J shed 5 bases, and the junction held 8 bases outside the gene matches. Looked up from germline, CDR1 is MNHEY and CDR2 is SMNVEV (reference sequence). This CDR3 has 17 residues. CDR3 in amino acids: CASSLRLAGGPADEQYF. The CDR3 DNA sequence: TGTGCCAGCAGTTTAAGACTAGCGGGGGGGCCTGCTGACGAGCAGTACTTC.

This rearrangement joins TRBV11-2 to TRBJ2-5; D gene ambiguous. The DNA matches TRBJ2-7 better at its end, which makes the J call doubtful. The CDR3 is 15 amino acids. Germline V gene sequence: CDR1 SGHAT, CDR2 FQNNGV. CDR3 coding DNA: TGTGCCAGCAGCTTAATGGTTAGCACCTCCTACGAGCAGTACTTC. Protein product: CASSLMVSTSYEQYF.

To note about this clone: The sample carries other DNA sequences with the same CDR3. This rearrangement joins TRBV28 to TRBJ2-7, with 7 bases identical to TRBD1. Germline V gene lookup returns CDR1 MDHEN and CDR2 SYDVKM. This CDR3 region has 14 residues. Trimming at V came to 5 bases and at J to 2 bases, leaving 6 bases not matched to a gene. The CDR3 bases are TGTGCCAGCAGTCCGGGACAGAGTACCTACGAGCAGTACTTC. This gives the protein CASSPGQSTYEQYF.

The rearrangement links TRBV25-1 to TRBJ1-1, with TRBD1 identical over 9 bases. The CDR3 contains 14 residues. Trimming took 4 bases from V and 9 from J; bases not matched to a gene: 9. Germline CDR1 and CDR2: MGHDK and SYGVNS. The CDR3 is CASSAHGTGYKAFF. CDR3 in DNA: TGTGCCAGCAGTGCCCACGGGACAGGGTATAAAGCTTTCTTT. Drawing the rest from reference TRBV25-1 and TRBJ1-1, the complete variable domain is EADIYQTPRYLVIGTGKKITLECSQTMGHDKMYWYQQDPGMELHLIHYSYGVNSTEKGDLSSESTVSRIRTEHFPLTLESARPSHTSQYLCASSAHGTGYKAFFGQGTRLTVV.

The chain employs TRBV2 and TRBJ2-3, with TRBD2 as a possible D gene (6 bases). V lost 0 bases to trimming and J lost 4 bases, with 11 bases between them. The CDR3 length is 15 residues. The V gene's germline CDR1 is SNHLY and CDR2 FYNNEI. The CDR3: CASSEAGRSADTQYF. The CDR3 nucleotides are TGTGCCAGCAGTGAAGCGGGGAGGTCAGCAGATACGCAGTATTTT. Combining the CDR3 with reference TRBV2 and TRBJ2-3 gives the whole variable domain EPEVTQTPSHQVTQMGQEVILRCVPISNHLYFYWYRQILGQKVEFLVSFYNNEISEKSEIFDDQFSVERPDGSNFTLKIRSTKLEDSAMYFCASSEAGRSADTQYFGPGTRLTVL.

The chain recombines TRBV19 with TRBJ1-2, with 9 nucleotides matching TRBD1. This CDR3 comprises 14 residues. CDR1 LNHDA and CDR2 SQIVND come from the germline V gene (reference sequence). After removal of 6 bases from V and 4 bases from J, the junction contained 6 bases not matched to a gene. CDR3 loop: CASRRTGGVYGYTF. The CDR3 DNA follows: TGTGCCAGTAGACGAACAGGGGGCGTCTATGGCTACACCTTC.

The chain couples TRBV29-1 to TRBJ1-2, with TRBD1 matching over 7 bases. The CDR3 is 14 amino acids. Germline V gives CDR1 SQVTM, CDR2 ANQGSEA. With V trimmed by 4 bases and J by 4 bases, 9 bases remained unmatched. The DNA of the CDR3 is TGCAGCGTTGTGGACAGGACGCCGAGCTATGGCTACACCTTC. This sequence encodes CSVVDRTPSYGYTF.

The chain links TRBV6-5 to TRBJ1-5, with 9 bases that match TRBD1. V lost 7 bases to trimming and J lost 6 bases; unmatched junction nucleotides: 10. CDR3 length: 15 residues. CDR1 and CDR2 from the germline V gene are MNHEY and SVGAGI. The CDR3 nucleotides read TGTGCCAGCAACGCCGGGACAGGGTTAGGTCAGCCCCAGCATTTT. It translates to CASNAGTGLGQPQHF.

For this clone: Within the sample, other DNA sequences also encode this same CDR3. The gene calls are TRBV5-1 and TRBJ2-5; 11 positions match TRBD2. With 4 bases clipped from V and 3 bases from J, the junction kept 5 bases outside the gene matches. CDR3 length equals 15 residues. Germline V gene data show CDR1 as SGHRS and CDR2 as YFSETQ. The CDR3 region is CASSPLTSGEETQYF. CDR3 in DNA: TGCGCCAGCAGCCCACTGACTAGCGGGGAAGAGACCCAGTACTTC.

The chain uses TRBV14 and TRBJ1-1; D gene uncertain. The length of the CDR3 is 17 residues. The V end lost 1 base, the J end lost 1 base, and 16 bases lay between the germline ends. Germline V CDR1 and CDR2: SGHDN, FVKESK. CDR3 region: CASSQVTFASGNTEAFF. CDR3 DNA sequence: TGTGCCAGCAGCCAAGTAACCTTCGCTTCCGGGAACACTGAAGCTTTCTTT.

The chain recombines TRBV30 with TRBJ1-3; 7 nucleotides line up with TRBD1. The V gene end was trimmed by 7 bases and the J gene end by 3 bases; junction bases not matched to a gene: 27. The CDR3 totals 20 residues. Germline V gene sequence: CDR1 GTSNPN, CDR2 SVGIG (reference sequence). The CDR3 DNA is TGTGCCTCGAAGGAGACCGGAGGGACAGAAAGTGGCGCGGGTGGAAACACCATATATTTT. As protein: CASKETGGTESGAGGNTIYF.

V and J are TRBV6-6 and TRBJ2-7; 9 nucleotides align to TRBD1. V was clipped by 4 bases and J by 7 bases; unmatched bases: 11. This CDR3 region has 15 residues. CDR1 is MNHNY and CDR2 is SVGAGI in the germline V gene (reference sequence). This CDR3 reads CASSSGRDRVREQYF. For the CDR3, the DNA is TGTGCCAGCAGTTCCGGCCGGGACAGGGTTAGGGAGCAGTACTTC.

The chain joins TRBV2 to TRBJ1-6; 12 nucleotides align to TRBD1. Per the germline V gene, CDR1 is SNHLY and CDR2 is FYNNEI. The CDR3 extends over 14 amino acids. The CDR3 DNA sequence: TGTGCAAGACGGGGGACAGGGGGCCGTTCACCCCTCCACTTT. Translation gives CARRGTGGRSPLHF. The entire variable domain, with the rest obtained from reference TRBV2 and TRBJ1-6, is as follows: EPEVTQTPSHQVTQMGQEVILRCVPISNHLYFYWYRQILGQKVEFLVSFYNNEISEKSEIFDDQFSVERPDGSNFTLKIRSTKLEDSAMYFCARRGTGGRSPLHFGNGTRLTVT.

The chain combines TRBV12-2 with TRBJ2-3; TRBD2 reflects the table's D call only, with no check against the DNA. TRBV12-2 is a listed pseudogene. The CDR3 is 17 amino acids. The CDR3 region is CASRLAPPGFTTDTQYF. The CDR3 DNA sequence: TGTGCAAGTCGCTTAGCGCCCCCGGGGTTTACCACAGATACGCAGTATTTT.

The chain links TRBV18 to TRBJ1-1, with D perhaps matching TRBD1 (5 bases). This CDR3 comprises 15 residues. Germline loops: CDR1 KGHSH, CDR2 LQKENI. Trimming removed 3 bases at V and 3 bases at J, with 14 bases between. CDR3 DNA sequence: TGTGCCAGCTCACCGAGCTTCAGGGAGGACACTGAAGCTTTCTTT. Its translation: CASSPSFREDTEAFF.

In nucleotides, the CDR3 is TGTGCCAGTAGTATAAGCGTCGGGGCTAGCGGGGGGGCAGATACGCAGTATTTT. Its translation is CASSISVGASGGADTQYF. The V gene is TRBV19, the J gene TRBJ2-3, with 12 bases lining up with TRBD2. The CDR3 totals 18 residues. V lost 2 bases, J lost 4 bases, and 10 bases stayed unmatched. Germline V gene sequence: CDR1 LNHDA, CDR2 SQIVND (reference sequence).

V and J are TRBV28 and TRBJ2-5; 8 bases agree with TRBD2. Germline V gene sequence: CDR1 MDHEN, CDR2 SYDVKM. V was pared by 7 bases and J by 5 bases, with 12 bases of the junction left unmatched. The CDR3 has 15 amino acids. The CDR3: CASTTWGERGETQYF. As DNA, the CDR3 is TGTGCCAGCACCACATGGGGGGAGCGGGGGGAGACCCAGTACTTC. The whole variable domain, filled in from reference TRBV28 and TRBJ2-5, reads DVKVTQSSRYLVKRTGEKVFLECVQDMDHENMFWYRQDPGLGLRLIYFSYDVKMKEKGDIPEGYSVSREKKERFSLILESASTNQTSMYLCASTTWGERGETQYFGPGTRLLVL.

The chain has TRBV9 and TRBJ2-3; possibly TRBD2 for D (5 bases). Germline-derived CDR1 and CDR2 are SGDLS and YYNGEE. Trimming took 4 bases from V and 2 from J, leaving 20 bases between them. The CDR3 runs 17 residues. The CDR3 spells CASSPTGYRVDTDTQYF. CDR3 nucleotide sequence: TGTGCCAGCAGCCCTACGGGGTATCGGGTCGACACAGATACGCAGTATTTT.

J is TRBJ1-2 and V is TRBV28; 11 bases fit TRBD1. The CDR3 extends over 14 amino acids. Looked up from germline, CDR1 is MDHEN and CDR2 is SYDVKM. The V segment lost 7 bases and the J segment 3 bases; nucleotides outside the gene matches: 4. CDR3 in DNA: TGTGCCAGCAATGGACAGGGGGCGGACTATGGCTACACCTTC. Protein: CASNGQGADYGYTF.

V usage is TRBV5-4 and J usage is TRBJ2-3; D is perhaps TRBD2 (5 bases). The germline gives CDR1 SGHNT, CDR2 YYREEE (reference sequence). The length of the CDR3 is 16 residues. V lost 4 bases, J lost 3 bases, and 18 bases lay in between. The CDR3 nucleotides are TGTGCCAGCAGCCCCTTGATCGGGGTGGGTACAGATACGCAGTATTTT. Its protein is CASSPLIGVGTDTQYF.

This chain uses TRBV28 with TRBJ2-7; 12 positions match TRBD2. Losses at the gene ends were 4 bases for V and 4 bases for J; bases not matched to a gene: 14. CDR1 and CDR2 from the germline V gene are MDHEN and SYDVKM. The length of the CDR3 is 18 residues. CDR3 protein: CASSSSRAGLAGSYEQYF. For the CDR3, the DNA is TGTGCCAGCAGTTCTAGCAGAGCCGGACTAGCGGGGAGTTACGAGCAGTACTTC. Variable domain in full (rest from reference TRBV28 and TRBJ2-7): DVKVTQSSRYLVKRTGEKVFLECVQDMDHENMFWYRQDPGLGLRLIYFSYDVKMKEKGDIPEGYSVSREKKERFSLILESASTNQTSMYLCASSSSRAGLAGSYEQYFGPGTRLTVT.

The rearrangement links TRBV30 to TRBJ1-5; the D gene is possibly TRBD1 (5 bases). The length of the CDR3 is 14 residues. Germline CDR1 is GTSNPN and CDR2 is SVGIG (reference sequence). Trimming pared 0 bases from V and 4 bases from J, leaving 10 bases between. CDR3 protein: CAWSVRAGNQPQHF. Here the CDR3 DNA reads TGTGCCTGGAGTGTACGAGCAGGGAATCAGCCCCAGCATTTT.

This rearrangement joins TRBV27 to TRBJ1-2; tentatively, D is TRBD1 (6 bases). The CDR3 extends over 15 amino acids. Germline V lookup: CDR1 MNHEY, CDR2 SMNVEV (reference sequence). V dropped 0 bases and J dropped 8 bases, with 16 bases sitting between them. The CDR3 spells CASSLSGQGRRGYTF. The CDR3 coding sequence is TGTGCCAGCAGTTTATCGGGCCAGGGGCGCAGAGGCTACACCTTC.

The rearrangement joins TRBV6-5 to TRBJ2-3; TRBD2 agrees at 11 bases. Germline values: CDR1 MNHEY, CDR2 SVGAGI. V dropped 6 bases and J dropped 1; count of bases not matched to a gene: 3. CDR3 length equals 15 residues. The CDR3 protein is CASSPLAGGTDTQYF. The DNA for the CDR3 is TGTGCCAGCAGCCCACTAGCGGGGGGCACAGATACGCAGTATTTT.

J is TRBJ1-5 and V is TRBV7-3; no clear D. Germline values: CDR1 SGHTA, CDR2 FQGTGA. This CDR3 has 15 amino acids. Trimming pared 0 bases from V and 5 bases from J, leaving 11 bases between. CDR3 DNA: TGTGCCAGCAGCTTAACGCCCGGACTGGATCAGCCCCAGCATTTT. Protein: CASSLTPGLDQPQHF.

The chain combines TRBV5-1 with TRBJ2-2; the match to TRBD1 covers 10 bases. Looked up from germline, CDR1 is SGHRS and CDR2 is YFSETQ. The CDR3 runs to 16 residues. Trimming cost V 0 bases and J 9 bases; bases outside gene matches: 8. The CDR3 DNA reads TGCGCCAGCAGCTTGGAGGGACAGGGGACCGCGAGGGAGCTGTTTTTT. Protein sequence: CASSLEGQGTARELFF.